Below, 4 T cell receptor beta chains from the same sample are listed, as sequenced in a study of blood T cell repertoires in COVID-19. The protocol was immunoSEQ multiplex PCR, while the TCRdb copy is restricted to in-frame clones and leaves out a portion. The table has roughly 100,000 clones, about three quarters seen once. The source material was peripheral blood. The source is a man aged 80 or over with COVID-19, enrolled during active disease.

The rearrangement uses TRBV28 and TRBJ1-2; no clear D gene. The CDR3 extends over 14 amino acids. Trimming took 2 bases from V and 2 from J, leaving 9 bases between them. Germline lookup yields CDR1 MDHEN and CDR2 SYDVKM. As DNA, the CDR3 is TGTGCCAGCAGTTTAGGTCTCGGGAACTATGGCTACACCTTC. Its protein product is CASSLGLGNYGYTF.

The V call is TRBV12-5, the J call TRBJ1-1; 7 bases map to TRBD1. The CDR3 sequence is 13 residues long. Germline CDR1 and CDR2: LGHNT and FRNRAP. The J segment lost 3 bases and the V segment lost 7 bases, leaving 5 bases of the junction unmatched. CDR3 sequence (DNA): TGTGCTAGTGCCCGGGACAGCCACACTGAAGCTTTCTTT. As protein: CASARDSHTEAFF.

V usage is TRBV28 and J usage is TRBJ2-3; weak D call: TRBD1 (5 bases). The ends were cut back, 6 bases at V and 4 bases at J, with 11 bases in the middle. Germline V gene lookup returns CDR1 MDHEN and CDR2 SYDVKM. This CDR3 is 13 amino acids long. CDR3 loop: CASSPGYADTQYF. CDR3 nucleotides: TGTGCCAGCAGCCCAGGGTACGCAGATACGCAGTATTTT.

The rearrangement joins TRBV9 to TRBJ2-3; 10 bases align to TRBD1. The germline CDR1 and CDR2 sequences are SGDLS and YYNGEE. V lost 0 bases to trimming and J lost 6 bases; unmatched junction nucleotides: 13. The CDR3 covers 18 residues. Here the CDR3 DNA reads TGTGCCAGCAGCGTAGAGGGACAGGGGATGGGGACCTTGGATACGCAGTATTTT. Translation gives CASSVEGQGMGTLDTQYF.